This T cell receptor (beta chain) was captured in a study of control samples from healthy donors and cancer patients. Method: immunoSEQ multiplex PCR; TCRdb's copy keeps in-frame clones and lacks some. This table holds 65,000 to 95,000 clones, approximately 87% found once. V was pared by 4 bases and J by 6 bases, with 4 bases of the junction left unmatched. Germline-derived CDR1 and CDR2 are SGHRS and YFSETQ. This CDR3 region has 13 residues. The chain is built from TRBV5-1 and TRBJ2-3; 8 nucleotides line up with TRBD2. The clonotype originates from a man between 45 and 60 years old in good health. Sequencing was carried out using blood. This CDR3 reads CASSLTSEDTQYF. As DNA, the CDR3 is TGCGCCAGCAGCCTGACTAGCGAGGATACGCAGTATTTT.